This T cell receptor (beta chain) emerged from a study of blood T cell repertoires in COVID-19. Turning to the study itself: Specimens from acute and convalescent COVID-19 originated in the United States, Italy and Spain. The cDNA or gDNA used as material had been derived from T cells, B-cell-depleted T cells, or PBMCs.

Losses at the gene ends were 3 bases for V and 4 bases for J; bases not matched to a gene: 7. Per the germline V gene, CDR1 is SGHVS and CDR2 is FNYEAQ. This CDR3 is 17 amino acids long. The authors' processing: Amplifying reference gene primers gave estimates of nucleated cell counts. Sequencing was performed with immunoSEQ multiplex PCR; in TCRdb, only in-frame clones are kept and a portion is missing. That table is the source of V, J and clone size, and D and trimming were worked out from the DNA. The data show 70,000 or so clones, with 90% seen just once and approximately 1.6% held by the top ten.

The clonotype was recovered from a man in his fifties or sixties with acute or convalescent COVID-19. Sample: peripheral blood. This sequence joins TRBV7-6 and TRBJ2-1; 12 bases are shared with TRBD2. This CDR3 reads CASSFELAGGVYNEQFF. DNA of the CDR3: TGTGCCAGCAGCTTCGAACTAGCGGGAGGAGTATACAATGAGCAGTTCTTC.